A single sample gave rise to the 25 T cell receptor beta chains below, sequenced in a study of Tregs in tolerant kidney transplant recipients. Libraries were prepared by immunoSEQ multiplex PCR; TCRdb keeps only in-frame clonotypes and omits some of them. The sample carries about 61,000 clones, 70% to 90% recorded once. The sample consisted of Tregs from blood, taken before the transplant. These receptors all come from a human donor who received a combined kidney and bone marrow transplant.

The chain employs TRBV7-2 and TRBJ1-1; no reliable D call. This CDR3 has 13 amino acids. CDR1 SGHTA and CDR2 FQGNSA come from the germline V gene. Trimming removed 6 bases at V and 1 base at J, with 9 bases between. The CDR3 is CASSSNSNTEAFF. CDR3 nucleotide sequence: TGTGCCAGCAGTTCAAACTCGAACACTGAAGCTTTCTTT.

The chain carries TRBV6-5 and TRBJ2-7; no definite D call. V lost 5 bases to trimming and J lost 0 bases, with 14 bases between them. The CDR3 has 15 amino acids. CDR1 and CDR2 (germline): MNHEY, SVGAGI. The CDR3 region is CASSHLLAFSYEQYF. Here the CDR3 DNA reads TGTGCCAGCAGTCACTTATTGGCGTTCTCCTACGAGCAGTACTTC.

The gene calls are TRBV15 and TRBJ2-3; a possible D gene is TRBD1 (5 bases). Germline V gives CDR1 LNHNV, CDR2 YYDKDF (reference sequence). There are 14 residues in the CDR3. Trimming removed 5 bases from V and 3 bases from J, with 12 bases in between. CDR3 bases: TGTGCCACCAGCTGGGGCCTTGCGACAGATACGCAGTATTTT. This codes for CATSWGLATDTQYF.

The chain employs TRBV29-1 and TRBJ2-7; 12 nucleotides line up with TRBD1. This CDR3 is 13 amino acids long. Germline-derived CDR1 and CDR2 are SQVTM and ANQGSEA. V shed 4 bases and J 6 bases; nucleotides not matched to a gene: 4. CDR3 DNA: TGCAGCGTTGGAGGGACAGGGGGCCGCGAGCAGTACTTC. It specifies CSVGGTGGREQYF.

This chain joins TRBV7-2 and TRBJ2-7; D could derive from TRBD1 or TRBD2 (6 bases each). The germline CDR1 and CDR2 sequences are SGHTA and FQGNSA. V was pared by 5 bases and J by 7 bases, with 21 bases between. This CDR3 spans 15 amino acids. Here the CDR3 DNA reads TGTGCCAGCAGCCCGGGGAGTTCGGGGGCGGAAGAGCAGTACTTC. It codes for CASSPGSSGAEEQYF.

This clone was counted a few times. The genes are TRBV11-1 and TRBJ1-6; D possibly corresponds to TRBD1 (6 bases). This CDR3 has 14 residues. Germline V gene data show CDR1 as SGHAT and CDR2 as FQDESV (reference sequence). V dropped 4 bases and J dropped 8 bases, with 12 bases sitting between them. The CDR3 protein is CASSWGQGYSPLHF. The CDR3 region has the DNA TGTGCCAGCAGCTGGGGGCAGGGGTATTCACCCCTCCACTTT.

The chain couples TRBV5-4 to TRBJ2-2; TRBD2 matches at 16 bases. The trim removed 3 bases at V and 7 bases at J, leaving 3 bases unmatched. CDR1 SGHNT and CDR2 YYREEE come from the germline V gene (reference sequence). CDR3 length equals 16 residues. The CDR3 region is CASSSGLAGGYGELFF. For the CDR3, the DNA is TGTGCCAGCAGCTCGGGACTAGCGGGAGGGTACGGGGAGCTGTTTTTT.

The rearrangement links TRBV7-8 to TRBJ2-7; perhaps D is TRBD1 or TRBD2 (6 bases each). Germline V CDR1 and CDR2: SGHVS, FQNEAQ. V was shortened by 4 bases and J by 1 base, with 20 bases between the two germline ends. CDR3 length equals 17 residues. The CDR3 sequence is CASSYRRGAGESYEQYF. The CDR3 bases are TGTGCCAGCAGCTACCGGCGCGGGGCAGGGGAATCCTACGAGCAGTACTTC. Looking up the rest from reference TRBV7-8 and TRBJ2-7 gives the full variable domain: GAGVSQSPRYKVAKRGQDVALRCDPISGHVSLFWYQQALGQGPEFLTYFQNEAQLDKSGLPSDRFFAERPEGSVSTLKIQRTQQEDSAVYLCASSYRRGAGESYEQYFGPGTRLTVT.

This chain uses TRBV27 with TRBJ1-6, with TRBD1 as a possible D gene (5 bases). The V end was cut by 4 bases, the J end by 7 bases, with 8 bases between. Germline V gives CDR1 MNHEY, CDR2 SMNVEV (reference sequence). This CDR3 spans 13 amino acids. CDR3 coding DNA: TGTGCCAGCAGTTATCAGGGAAATTCACCCCTCCACTTT. Amino acid sequence: CASSYQGNSPLHF.

The chain is built from TRBV7-2 and TRBJ2-1; D perhaps matches TRBD2 (6 bases). The CDR3 loop spans 15 amino acids. Between the trimmed V and J ends, which lost 1 base and 7 bases, there was a span of 14 bases. Per germline, CDR1 SGHTA and CDR2 FQGNSA. CDR3 protein: CASSLDSGRGNEQFF. CDR3 coding DNA: TGTGCCAGCAGCTTAGATTCAGGGCGGGGAAATGAGCAGTTCTTC.

The chain recombines TRBV4-1 with TRBJ1-2; 7 bases are a match to TRBD1. Germline CDR1 is MGHRA and CDR2 is YSYEKL. This CDR3 contains 18 residues. J was trimmed by 4 bases and V by 8 bases; bases with no gene match: 22. This chain's CDR3 is CASSPRTLTGTVGYGYTF. The CDR3 coding sequence is TGCGCCAGCTCACCCCGTACCTTAACCGGGACAGTTGGCTATGGCTACACCTTC.

This rearrangement joins TRBV19 to TRBJ1-5; possibly TRBD1 for D (5 bases). The CDR3 loop spans 17 amino acids. CDR1 and CDR2 (germline): LNHDA, SQIVND (reference sequence). V lost 4 bases to trimming and J lost 7 bases, with 23 bases between them. This CDR3 is CASSTTTSFRQLQPQHF. In DNA, the CDR3 is TGTGCCAGTAGTACGACTACCTCCTTCCGACAGTTGCAGCCCCAGCATTTT. Full variable domain (outside the CDR3, taken from reference TRBV19 and TRBJ1-5): DGGITQSPKYLFRKEGQNVTLSCEQNLNHDAMYWYRQDPGQGLRLIYYSQIVNDFQKGDIAEGYSVSREKKESFPLTVTSAQKNPTAFYLCASSTTTSFRQLQPQHFGDGTRLSIL.

The rearrangement links TRBV15 to TRBJ1-4; possible D gene TRBD1, 6 bases. Germline V gives CDR1 LNHNV, CDR2 YYDKDF (reference sequence). The CDR3 covers 16 residues. V gave up 3 bases and J gave up 0 bases, with 11 bases separating them. The CDR3 loop is CATSRATGATNEKLFF. The CDR3 region has the DNA TGTGCCACCAGCAGGGCGACAGGAGCAACTAATGAAAAACTGTTTTTT. The full variable domain, rest sourced from reference TRBV15 and TRBJ1-4, is DAMVIQNPRYQVTQFGKPVTLSCSQTLNHNVMYWYQQKSSQAPKLLFHYYDKDFNNEADTPDNFQSRRPNTSFCFLDIRSPGLGDTAMYLCATSRATGATNEKLFFGSGTQLSVL.

V is TRBV5-4 and J is TRBJ1-1; 9 bases agree with TRBD1. V was clipped by 4 bases and J by 5 bases; unmatched bases: 3. CDR1 is SGHNT and CDR2 is YYREEE in the germline V gene (reference sequence). The CDR3 totals 13 residues. CDR3 sequence: CASSRQGGTEAFF. CDR3 coding DNA: TGTGCCAGCAGCCGACAGGGGGGGACTGAAGCTTTCTTT.

The rearrangement links TRBV2 to TRBJ1-3; the D gene is possibly TRBD1 (5 bases). Trimming removed 4 bases from V and 0 bases from J, with 13 bases in between. The CDR3 totals 16 residues. CDR1 is SNHLY, CDR2 FYNNEI, per germline. The CDR3, as DNA: TGTGCCAGCAGTGTTCGCAGGGAAGGCTCTGGAAACACCATATATTTT. Amino acids: CASSVRREGSGNTIYF.

This chain links TRBV6-6 with TRBJ2-7; 7 bases are a match to TRBD2. The germline V gene encodes CDR1 MNHNY and CDR2 SVGAGI (reference sequence). The CDR3 runs to 12 residues. V gave up 7 bases and J gave up 7 bases; unmatched junction bases: 7. CDR3 loop: CASIGGSREQYF. The DNA for the CDR3 is TGTGCCAGCATAGGCGGGAGTCGGGAGCAGTACTTC.

The chain joins TRBV2 to TRBJ1-2; 12 bases fit TRBD1. CDR3 length: 17 amino acids. After removal of 0 bases from V and 2 bases from J, the junction contained 4 bases not matched to a gene. Germline V CDR1 and CDR2: SNHLY, FYNNEI. The CDR3 spells CASSEAVGQGANYGYTF. Here the CDR3 DNA reads TGTGCCAGCAGTGAAGCGGTGGGACAGGGGGCCAACTATGGCTACACCTTC.

This clone has only a few counts. The chain has TRBV11-2 and TRBJ1-1, with D possibly matching TRBD1 (5 bases). Trimming left V 5 bases short and J 4 bases short, with 17 bases between. This CDR3 has 15 residues. The V gene's germline CDR1 is SGHAT and CDR2 FQNNGV. CDR3 nucleotide sequence: TGTGCCAGCAGCCCCGGTGGGCCCGGGGGCACTGAAGCTTTCTTT. Protein sequence: CASSPGGPGGTEAFF.

V and J are TRBV27 and TRBJ2-7; tentatively, D is TRBD1 (6 bases). Per germline, CDR1 MNHEY and CDR2 SMNVEV (reference sequence). V was pared by 8 bases and J by 11 bases, with 22 bases between. This CDR3 region has 13 residues. CDR3 region: CASGLPGTSTKYF. CDR3 in DNA: TGTGCCAGCGGATTACCCGGGACATCGACCAAGTACTTC.

This chain uses TRBV18 with TRBJ2-5; D is unclear. This CDR3 has 11 residues. The V gene's germline CDR1 is KGHSH and CDR2 LQKENI. V was trimmed by 6 bases and J by 5 bases, leaving 7 bases between them. The CDR3 sequence: CASSLLETQYF. CDR3 coding DNA: TGTGCCAGCTCGCTCCTGGAGACCCAGTACTTC.

The chain joins TRBV7-2 to TRBJ2-2, with TRBD2 matching over 11 bases. Unmatched junction bases numbered 6, after V lost 5 bases and J lost 1 base. The CDR3 has 17 residues. From germline, CDR1 is SGHTA and CDR2 FQGNSA. This CDR3 reads CASSILAGGWNTGELFF. The CDR3 coding sequence is TGTGCCAGCAGCATTCTAGCGGGGGGATGGAACACCGGGGAGCTGTTTTTT. Full variable domain (outside the CDR3, taken from reference TRBV7-2 and TRBJ2-2): GAGVSQSPSNKVTEKGKDVELRCDPISGHTALYWYRQSLGQGLEFLIYFQGNSAPDKSGLPSDRFSAERTGGSVSTLTIQRTQQEDSAVYLCASSILAGGWNTGELFFGEGSRLTVL.

V is TRBV2 and J is TRBJ2-7; D is possibly TRBD1 (5 bases). Deletions cut 2 bases from V and 2 bases from J, with 16 bases between. Per germline, CDR1 SNHLY and CDR2 FYNNEI. The CDR3 contains 16 residues. CDR3 sequence reads: CASSERLGLVAYEQYF. The CDR3 DNA reads as TGTGCCAGCAGTGAAAGATTGGGGCTAGTCGCCTACGAGCAGTACTTC.

This chain uses TRBV29-1 with TRBJ1-1, with D tentatively TRBD1 (5 bases). The ends were cut back, 7 bases at V and 3 bases at J, with 18 bases in the middle. This CDR3 has 14 amino acids. Per the germline V gene, CDR1 is SQVTM and CDR2 is ANQGSEA. The CDR3 bases are TGCAGCGGCCAGGGATCCTTTTCGGACACTGAAGCTTTCTTT. Its protein product is CSGQGSFSDTEAFF.

This clone was seen once. This chain links TRBV2 with TRBJ1-4; 8 nucleotides align to TRBD1. In germline, CDR1 is SNHLY, CDR2 FYNNEI. This CDR3 has 14 amino acids. The J segment lost 7 bases and the V segment lost 5 bases, leaving 6 bases of the junction unmatched. The CDR3 bases are TGTGCCAGCAGTATACAGGGGGTTTCTGAAAAACTGTTTTTT. Its translation is CASSIQGVSEKLFF.

This chain uses TRBV30 with TRBJ2-1, with 7 bases matching TRBD1. In germline, CDR1 is GTSNPN, CDR2 SVGIG (reference sequence). V lost 4 bases to trimming and J lost 9 bases; unmatched junction nucleotides: 18. The CDR3 is 16 residues long. This CDR3 is CAWKLRGPAYYGEQFF. In DNA, the CDR3 is TGTGCCTGGAAGCTGAGGGGGCCCGCGTACTACGGTGAGCAGTTCTTC.